The 22 T cell receptor beta chains reported below all come from one sample, sequenced in a study of blood T cell repertoires in COVID-19. Repertoires were generated with immunoSEQ multiplex PCR, while TCRdb's copy carries only in-frame clones and drops some. The top ten clones hold about 0.78% of a sample with about 370,000 clones, roughly nine tenths of them seen once. Sequenced sample: PBMCs or T cells enriched from blood (not recorded which). All receptors come from a woman between 35 and 50 years old who had been exposed to COVID-19.

The J gene is TRBJ1-5, the V gene TRBV11-2, with D uncertain. Trimming cost V 3 bases and J 2 bases, with 11 bases left between them. The CDR3 runs 15 residues. Per the germline V gene, CDR1 is SGHAT and CDR2 is FQNNGV. The CDR3: CASSFGPAGNQPQHF. The CDR3 region has the DNA TGTGCCAGCAGCTTTGGGCCAGCGGGCAATCAGCCCCAGCATTTT.

The gene calls are TRBV7-9 and TRBJ1-2; 7 nucleotides align to TRBD1. In germline, CDR1 is SEHNR, CDR2 FQNEAQ (reference sequence). The CDR3 is 14 amino acids. With 5 bases clipped from V and 7 bases from J, the junction kept 10 bases outside the gene matches. DNA of the CDR3: TGTGCCAGCAGCCGTACAGGGGAATGGAGTGGCTACACCTTC. Translation gives CASSRTGEWSGYTF.

The chain is built from TRBV7-9 and TRBJ1-1; 7 bases are a match to TRBD1. The CDR3 extends over 17 amino acids. Germline trimming cut 3 bases from V and 1 base from J; bases unmatched to any gene: 11. CDR1 SEHNR and CDR2 FQNEAQ come from the germline V gene (reference sequence). The CDR3 DNA follows: TGTGCCAGCAGCTTCCCGTGGAAGGGACAGACGAACACTGAAGCTTTCTTT. This codes for CASSFPWKGQTNTEAFF.

The CDR3 sequence: CASRESYRVEQYF. For the CDR3, the DNA is TGTGCCAGCAGAGAGTCTTACAGGGTCGAGCAGTACTTC. The chain is built from TRBV6-5 and TRBJ2-7; maybe TRBD1 (6 bases). Per germline, CDR1 MNHEY and CDR2 SVGAGI. The CDR3 is 13 amino acids. Trimming took off 6 bases at V and 6 bases at J, with 15 bases between the two ends.

This chain connects TRBV2 to TRBJ1-4; 9 nucleotides match TRBD1. Trimming cost V 6 bases and J 0 bases; bases outside gene matches: 5. The CDR3 runs 16 residues. Germline loops: CDR1 SNHLY, CDR2 FYNNEI. The CDR3 loop is CASRRTGDTTNEKLFF. In nucleotides, the CDR3 is TGTGCCAGCAGGAGGACAGGGGATACAACTAATGAAAAACTGTTTTTT.

The chain recombines TRBV5-4 with TRBJ2-1, with 9 bases matching TRBD2. The CDR3 runs to 17 residues. Germline V gene sequence: CDR1 SGHNT, CDR2 YYREEE (reference sequence). V trimming: 0 bases; J trimming: 5 bases; junction bases outside the gene matches: 9. DNA for the CDR3: TGTGCCAGCAGCTTGGTAAGGCTAGCGGGGACTCACAATGAGCAGTTCTTC. Translation: CASSLVRLAGTHNEQFF.

This chain connects TRBV7-9 to TRBJ1-1; D is unresolved. The germline V and J ends were trimmed by 1 base and 1 base, with 13 bases remaining between them. The CDR3 runs to 16 residues. Germline CDR1 is SEHNR and CDR2 is FQNEAQ (reference sequence). The chain's CDR3 is CASSLGGSLPNTEAFF. The DNA for the CDR3 is TGTGCCAGCAGCTTAGGCGGGTCCCTGCCGAACACTGAAGCTTTCTTT.

The CDR3 DNA follows: TGCGCCAGCAGCCCCCTCGGCGGTGGCAGAGCCTACGAGCAGTACTTC. This codes for CASSPLGGGRAYEQYF. The chain links TRBV5-1 to TRBJ2-7; D remains ambiguous. The CDR3 totals 16 residues. The germline CDR1 and CDR2 sequences are SGHRS and YFSETQ. The germline V and J ends were trimmed by 4 bases and 2 bases, with 19 bases remaining between them.

This sequence joins TRBV18 and TRBJ1-5; 9 nucleotides match TRBD1. The CDR3 has 16 amino acids. V shed 5 bases and J 0 bases; nucleotides not matched to a gene: 5. CDR1 KGHSH and CDR2 LQKENI come from the germline V gene. The CDR3 protein is CASSEQGASSNQPQHF. CDR3 nucleotides: TGTGCCAGCTCAGAACAGGGGGCGTCTAGCAATCAGCCCCAGCATTTT.

This clone was detected only a few times. V gene TRBV7-9 combines with J gene TRBJ1-4; D is perhaps TRBD1 (5 bases). V lost 2 bases, J lost 2 bases, and 9 bases lay in between. Germline V CDR1 and CDR2: SEHNR, FQNEAQ (reference sequence). The CDR3 has 15 amino acids. The CDR3 spells CASSLSQGTNEKLFF. The CDR3 coding sequence is TGTGCCAGCAGCTTATCCCAGGGCACTAATGAAAAACTGTTTTTT. Full variable domain (rest looked up from reference TRBV7-9 and TRBJ1-4): DTGVSQNPRHKITKRGQNVTFRCDPISEHNRLYWYRQTLGQGPEFLTYFQNEAQLEKSRLLSDRFSAERPKGSFSTLEIQRTEQGDSAMYLCASSLSQGTNEKLFFGSGTQLSVL.

CDR3 in DNA: TGTGCCAGCAGAGCTAGCGGGAGTTGGCACAATGAGCAGTTCTTC. Amino acids: CASRASGSWHNEQFF. The V and J genes are TRBV6-4 and TRBJ2-1; 10 positions agree with TRBD2. V shed 6 bases and J 5 bases; nucleotides not matched to a gene: 7. The CDR3 length is 15 residues. Germline CDR1 and CDR2: MRHNA and SNTAGT.

The chain combines TRBV19 with TRBJ2-1; D might be TRBD1 (6 bases). The V gene's germline CDR1 is LNHDA and CDR2 SQIVND (reference sequence). Trimming pared 5 bases from V and 9 bases from J, leaving 23 bases between. This CDR3 region has 16 residues. The CDR3 DNA follows: TGTGCCAGTAGTTTCGGACAGCCACAGCGGAATTTTGAGCAGTTCTTC. Translating it yields CASSFGQPQRNFEQFF.

J is TRBJ1-2 and V is TRBV5-8, with TRBD1 matching over 8 bases. Germline V gene data show CDR1 as SGHTS and CDR2 as YDEGEE. There are 17 residues in the CDR3. V lost 3 bases to trimming and J lost 1 base; unmatched junction nucleotides: 11. Written as DNA, the CDR3 is TGTGCCAGCAGCTACGTAGGACAGGGCCAATATAACTATGGCTACACCTTC. As protein: CASSYVGQGQYNYGYTF.

The chain joins TRBV5-4 to TRBJ2-5, with D maybe TRBD2 (5 bases). V was cut by 0 bases and J by 1 base, with 7 bases left in between. The CDR3 covers 14 residues. CDR1 SGHNT and CDR2 YYREEE come from the germline V gene (reference sequence). CDR3 sequence reads: CASSLVGSQETQYF. CDR3 DNA: TGTGCCAGCAGCTTGGTAGGGAGCCAAGAGACCCAGTACTTC.

The V gene is TRBV5-1, the J gene TRBJ1-2, with D possibly being TRBD1 (6 bases). The germline V and J ends were trimmed by 3 bases and 1 base, with 16 bases remaining between them. The CDR3 sequence is 16 residues long. Looked up from germline, CDR1 is SGHRS and CDR2 is YFSETQ. In DNA, the CDR3 is TGCGCCAGCAGCTCGGGCAGTGAAGGGGGTAACTATGGCTACACCTTC. Translating it yields CASSSGSEGGNYGYTF.

The chain has TRBV3-1 (or the pseudogene TRBV3-2) and TRBJ2-5; TRBD1 matches at 7 bases. Germline V gene data show CDR1 as LGHDT and CDR2 as YNNKEL (reference sequence). The length of the CDR3 is 13 residues. V shed 4 bases and J 5 bases; nucleotides not matched to a gene: 4. The CDR3 loop is CASSRGQKETQYF. The DNA for the CDR3 is TGTGCCAGCAGCCGGGGACAGAAGGAGACCCAGTACTTC.

Notes on this clone: The same CDR3 also results from other DNA sequences found in this sample. This chain uses TRBV3-1 (or the pseudogene TRBV3-2) with TRBJ2-1; D remains unclear. V gave up 1 base and J gave up 3 bases, with 4 bases separating them. Per the germline V gene, CDR1 is LGHDT and CDR2 is YNNKEL (reference sequence). This CDR3 has 13 residues. CDR3 coding DNA: TGTGCCAGCAGCCAAGGACTCTACAATGAGCAGTTCTTC. Encoded protein: CASSQGLYNEQFF.

The chain has TRBV9 and TRBJ2-1; the D gene is possibly TRBD1 (5 bases). The ends were cut back, 3 bases at V and 3 bases at J, with 13 bases in the middle. The CDR3 has 15 residues. From germline, CDR1 is SGDLS and CDR2 YYNGEE. In DNA, the CDR3 is TGTGCCAGCAGCGCCTCAGGGCTTAACTACAATGAGCAGTTCTTC. Translating it yields CASSASGLNYNEQFF.

This chain uses TRBV2 with TRBJ2-7, with 13 bases fitting TRBD2. J lost 6 bases, V lost 6 bases, and 8 bases had no gene match. This CDR3 region has 15 residues. Germline V gene lookup returns CDR1 SNHLY and CDR2 FYNNEI. CDR3 amino acids: CASRLGTSGTGEQYF. DNA for the CDR3: TGTGCCAGCAGACTTGGGACTAGCGGGACGGGCGAGCAGTACTTC. Filled out from reference TRBV2 and TRBJ2-7, the complete variable domain reads EPEVTQTPSHQVTQMGQEVILRCVPISNHLYFYWYRQILGQKVEFLVSFYNNEISEKSEIFDDQFSVERPDGSNFTLKIRSTKLEDSAMYFCASRLGTSGTGEQYFGPGTRLTVT.

The chain uses TRBV6-5 and TRBJ1-1; 7 bases are shared with TRBD1. Germline CDR1 reads MNHEY; CDR2 reads SVGAGI. Trimming took 8 bases from V and 1 from J; bases not matched to a gene: 4. The CDR3 is made up of 13 amino acids. DNA for the CDR3: TGTGCCAGCCGACAGGGAGGGAACACTGAAGCTTTCTTT. Amino acid sequence: CASRQGGNTEAFF.

The chain uses TRBV10-2 and TRBJ1-1; D possibly corresponds to TRBD1 (5 bases). This CDR3 is built from 12 residues. Trimming took 11 bases from V and 5 from J, leaving 15 bases between them. The germline V gene encodes CDR1 WSHSY and CDR2 SAAADI. The CDR3 DNA reads as TGCGCCGTTTGGGGGGGAGGTACTGAAGCTTTCTTT. Its protein product is CAVWGGGTEAFF.

This clone was counted once. The gene calls are TRBV5-1 and TRBJ1-2, with D perhaps TRBD1 (6 bases). Germline V CDR1 and CDR2: SGHRS, YFSETQ. The CDR3 extends over 16 amino acids. The V and J ends lost 2 bases and 4 bases respectively, with 18 bases between them. The DNA of the CDR3 is TGCGCCAGCAGCTTCAAGGGGACACGGACCCCCTATGGCTACACCTTC. Amino acids: CASSFKGTRTPYGYTF.